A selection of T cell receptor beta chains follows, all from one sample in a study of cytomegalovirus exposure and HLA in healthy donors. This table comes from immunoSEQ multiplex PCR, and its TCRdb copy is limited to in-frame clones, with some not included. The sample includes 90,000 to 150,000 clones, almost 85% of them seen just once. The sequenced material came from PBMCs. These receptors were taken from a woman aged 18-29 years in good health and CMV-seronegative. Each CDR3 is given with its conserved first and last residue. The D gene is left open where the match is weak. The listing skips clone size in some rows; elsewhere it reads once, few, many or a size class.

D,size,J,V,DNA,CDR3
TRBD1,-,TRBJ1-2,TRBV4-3,TGCGCCAGCAGCCAAGATAACAGGGGGCCCTATGGCTACACCTTC,CASSQDNRGPYGYTF
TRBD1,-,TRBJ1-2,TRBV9,TGTGCCAGCAGCGTGGCCGGGACAGATGTTTTCGGCTACACCTTC,CASSVAGTDVFGYTF
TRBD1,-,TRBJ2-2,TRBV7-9,TGTGCCAGCGGGGGACAGTCGAACACCGGGGAGCTGTTTTTT,CASGGQSNTGELFF
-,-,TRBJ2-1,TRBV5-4,TGTGCCAGCAGCTTGGACGGGAGAGTCGACAATGAGCAGTTCTTC,CASSLDGRVDNEQFF
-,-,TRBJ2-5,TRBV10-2,TGCGCCAGCACCCTGGGAGGGGGGGGAGGCAAGAGACCCCAGTACTTC,CASTLGGGGGKRPQYF
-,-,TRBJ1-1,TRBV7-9,TGTGCCAGCAGCTCCCCCCTGGTCGGGGGACTCGACACTGAAGCTTTCTTT,CASSSPLVGGLDTEAFF
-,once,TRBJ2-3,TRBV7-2,TGTGCCAGCACCCTCTCCGTAGTGGTCACAGATACGCAGTATTTT,CASTLSVVVTDTQYF
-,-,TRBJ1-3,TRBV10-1,TGCGCCAGCAGAGCGGGAGGCCCTGGAAACACCATATATTTT,CASRAGGPGNTIYF
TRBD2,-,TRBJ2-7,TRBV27,TGTGCCAGCAGTTTAGTCCGGGGGGGTACCTACGAGCAGTACTTC,CASSLVRGGTYEQYF
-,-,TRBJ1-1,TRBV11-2,TGTGCCAGCAGCTTGCACAGTCCCACTGAAGCTTTCTTT,CASSLHSPTEAFF
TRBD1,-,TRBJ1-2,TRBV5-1,TGCGCCAGCAGCCCAGGACAGGGCCCAGAGGCCTATGGCTACACCTTC,CASSPGQGPEAYGYTF
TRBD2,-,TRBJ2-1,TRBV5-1,TGCGCCAGCAGCTTGTGGGGCGGGGTAGCGGGACATGAGCAGTTCTTC,CASSLWGGVAGHEQFF
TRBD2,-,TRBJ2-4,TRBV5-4,TGTGCCAGCAGCTTGGGGATAGGCCAGGGAGGGTACATTCAGTACTTC,CASSLGIGQGGYIQYF
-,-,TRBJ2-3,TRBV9,TGTGCCAGCAGCGCCTCAAAGGTCCCGGGTGTAGATACGCAGTATTTT,CASSASKVPGVDTQYF
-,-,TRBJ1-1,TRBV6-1,TGTGCCAGCAAATTACAGGTCGAAGCTTTCTTT,CASKLQVEAFF
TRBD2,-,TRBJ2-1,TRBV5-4,TGTGCCAGCAGCGCGCCCGAACTAGCGGACAATGAGCAGTTCTTC,CASSAPELADNEQFF
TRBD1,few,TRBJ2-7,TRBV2,TGTGCCAGCAGTAGGACAGGGGAAGGCTCCTACGAGCAGTACTTC,CASSRTGEGSYEQYF
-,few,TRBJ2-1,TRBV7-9,TGTGCCAGCAGCTTAGGTTCTCCGGGACTCCCTTGGGATGAGCAGTTCTTC,CASSLGSPGLPWDEQFF
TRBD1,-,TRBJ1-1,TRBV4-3,TGCGCCAGCAGCCAAGATAGGGTTCAGGGGGCGTACACTGAAGCTTTCTTT,CASSQDRVQGAYTEAFF
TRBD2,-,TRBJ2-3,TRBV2,TGTGCCAGCAGTTTAGCGGGAGGGCGCACAGATACGCAGTATTTT,CASSLAGGRTDTQYF
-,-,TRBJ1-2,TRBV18,TGCGCCAGCTCACCTGGCTTGCAGGGGTCCTATGGCTACACCTTC,CASSPGLQGSYGYTF
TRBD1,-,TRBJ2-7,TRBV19,TGTGCCAGTGGAGGGACAGGGAGCTACGAGCAGTGCTTC,CASGGTGSYEQCF
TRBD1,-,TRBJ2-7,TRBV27,TGTGCCAGCAGTTTTCTGGACAGGTCCTACGAGCAGTACTTC,CASSFLDRSYEQYF
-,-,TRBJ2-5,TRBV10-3,TGTGCCATCAGTGAGAGGGGAGGCGGGGAGACCCAGTACTTC,CAISERGGGETQYF
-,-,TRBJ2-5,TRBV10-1,TGCGCCAGCAGTGCGGTGGGACTCCCAGAGACCCAGTACTTC,CASSAVGLPETQYF
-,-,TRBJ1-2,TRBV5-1,TGCGCCAGCAGCTTCACAACCCTCCAGGGAAATGGCTACACCTTC,CASSFTTLQGNGYTF
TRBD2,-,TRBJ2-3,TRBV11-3,TGTGCCAGCAGCCAGGGACTAGCGGGCCAAGATACGCAGTATTTT,CASSQGLAGQDTQYF
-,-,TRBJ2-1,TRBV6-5,TGTGCCAGCAGCCCCGCGGGGGCCTTCTACAATGAGCAGTTCTTC,CASSPAGAFYNEQFF
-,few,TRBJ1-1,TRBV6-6,TGTGCCAGCAGGATACGCTCATCAGGGCTAAACACTGAAGCTTTCTTT,CASRIRSSGLNTEAFF
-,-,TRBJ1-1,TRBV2,TGTGCCAGCAGTGAAGCCAGTTTCAACAGAAGAGCTTTCTTT,CASSEASFNRRAFF
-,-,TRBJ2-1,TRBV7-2,TGTGCCAGCCTAGATCGGGGGTACAATGAGCAGTTCTTC,CASLDRGYNEQFF
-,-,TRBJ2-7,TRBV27,TGTGCCAGCAGCAGGAGCGGCACCTACGAGCAGTACTTC,CASSRSGTYEQYF
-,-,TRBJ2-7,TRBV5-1,TGCGCCAGCAGCTTCATACAGGACCCCGCCTACGAGCAGTACTTC,CASSFIQDPAYEQYF
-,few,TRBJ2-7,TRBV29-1,TGCAGCGTTGAGGACAGCTACGAGCAGTACTTC,CSVEDSYEQYF
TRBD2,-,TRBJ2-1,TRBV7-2,TGTGCCAGCAGCTTACAGCGGGGGGGTGGGCAGTTCTTC,CASSLQRGGGQFF